These 4 T cell receptor beta chains originate from one sample sequenced in a study of technical replicates of blood from a few donors. The protocol was immunoSEQ multiplex PCR, while the TCRdb copy is restricted to in-frame clones and leaves out a portion. There are about 14,000 clones in the sample; around 80% occur only once, and 9.5% to 15% lies in the top ten. Material for sequencing was PBMCs. The source of these receptors is a human donor in good health.

The CDR3 spells CASSLVIGAYEQYF. The CDR3 region has the DNA TGTGCCAGCAGCTTAGTTATAGGGGCCTACGAGCAGTACTTC. The chain is built from TRBV7-8 and TRBJ2-7, with D perhaps matching TRBD1 (5 bases). The V gene lost 1 base and the J gene lost 2 bases, with 9 bases spanning the gap. CDR3 size: 14 residues. Germline CDR1 and CDR2: SGHVS and FQNEAQ.

V and J are TRBV5-6 and TRBJ1-5; 7 bases line up with TRBD1. The CDR3 has 15 residues. J lost 2 bases, V lost 2 bases, and 4 bases had no gene match. Germline V gene data show CDR1 as SGHDT and CDR2 as YYEEEE. DNA for the CDR3: TGTGCCAGCAGCTTAACAGGGGTCCGCAATCAGCCCCAGCATTTT. Encoded protein: CASSLTGVRNQPQHF.

V and J are TRBV10-3 and TRBJ1-3, with 7 bases lining up with TRBD1. The V and J ends lost 7 bases and 0 bases, in that order; junction bases with no gene match: 6. The CDR3 is 15 amino acids. Germline lookup yields CDR1 ENHRY and CDR2 SYGVKD. CDR3 nucleotides: TGTGCCATCACCCGGGACAGCAGCTCTGGAAACACCATATATTTT. The encoded protein is CAITRDSSSGNTIYF.

This clone was counted a single time. One junction end disagrees with the germline gene, perhaps due to a read error. The chain links TRBV5-1 to TRBJ2-7, with 8 bases that match TRBD1. The CDR3 covers 14 residues. Germline V gene data show CDR1 as SGHRS and CDR2 as YFSETQ. CDR3 DNA: TGCGCCAGCAGCTTGGCAGGGGGCATGATACTGTCGGACTTC. This translates into CASSLAGGMILSDF.